The rows below give T cell receptor beta chains drawn from one sample of a study of blood T cell repertoires in COVID-19. Sequencing used immunoSEQ multiplex PCR; TCRdb keeps in-frame clones, though not all of them. The sample has about 140,000 clones, roughly 82% seen once. Sequencing input: peripheral blood. Every receptor here comes from an elderly man with acute or convalescent COVID-19. CDR3s include the opening cysteine and the closing phenylalanine or tryptophan. A D gene is named only where the DNA matches it firmly. A row's size may be missing; if present it is once, few, many or a size class.

d_call	j_call	v_call	clone_size	cdr3_nt	cdr3_aa
TRBD1	TRBJ1-5	TRBV6-5	NA	TGTGCCATAGGGGACAGGGCTTATCAGCCCCAGCATTTT	CAIGDRAYQPQHF
NA	TRBJ1-4	TRBV6-5	NA	TGTGCCAGCAGGCCATCCGGGACTAATGAAAAACTGTTTTTT	CASRPSGTNEKLFF
TRBD1	TRBJ2-5	TRBV7-8	NA	TGTGCCAGCAGCACGGGACAGGCCCTACAAGAGACCCAGTACTTC	CASSTGQALQETQYF
NA	TRBJ1-3	TRBV5-6	few	TGTGCCAGCAGCTTGGATCTGGGGGCGGCAAGGTCTGGAAACACCATATATTTT	CASSLDLGAARSGNTIYF
TRBD1	TRBJ1-4	TRBV15	NA	TGTGCCACCAGCAGAGTCCAGGGGGCAGAAACTAATGAAAAACTGTTTTTT	CATSRVQGAETNEKLFF
TRBD2	TRBJ2-3	TRBV7-2	NA	TGTGCCAGCAGCTTAAGGCAGGGAGGGTCCACAGATACGCAGTATTTT	CASSLRQGGSTDTQYF
TRBD1	TRBJ2-6	TRBV4-2	NA	TGTGCCAGCGCAGGGGGCTCTGGGGCCAACGTCCTGACTTTC	CASAGGSGANVLTF
NA	TRBJ1-3	TRBV4-1	NA	TGCGCCAGCAGCCTACGGGAGTCAGCTGGAAACACCATATATTTT	CASSLRESAGNTIYF
TRBD2	TRBJ2-3	TRBV5-1	NA	TGCGCCAGCAGCTTGTTCACTAGCGGGGGGGCCGTAGATACGCAGTATTTT	CASSLFTSGGAVDTQYF
TRBD1	TRBJ2-7	TRBV7-2	NA	TGTGCCAGCAGCCCGGACAGGTTGGCTTACGAGCAGTACTTC	CASSPDRLAYEQYF
NA	TRBJ2-7	TRBV27	NA	TGTGCCAGCAGGGCCTCCGGGATGCACTACGAGCAGTACTTC	CASRASGMHYEQYF
TRBD2	TRBJ2-1	TRBV7-2	NA	TGTGCCAGCAGCCCCTCGATAGCGGGGGATAATGAGCAGTTCTTC	CASSPSIAGDNEQFF
NA	TRBJ2-4	TRBV3-1/TRBV3-2	few	TGTGCCAGCAGCCAAGATACGAGTAACATTCAGTACTTC	CASSQDTSNIQYF
TRBD2	TRBJ2-2	TRBV24-1	NA	TGTGCCACCAGTGATTCGAGTAGCGGGGGGGCTGGTACCGGGGAGCTGTTTTTT	CATSDSSSGGAGTGELFF
NA	TRBJ2-2	TRBV3-1/TRBV3-2	NA	TGTGCCAGCAGCCACTTGGGAGGTAGTTTCGGGGCGGGAAACACCGGGGAGCTGTTTTTT	CASSHLGGSFGAGNTGELFF
TRBD1	TRBJ1-1	TRBV29-1	few	TGCAGCGTCGGACAGGGGGCGAACACTGAAGCTTTCTTT	CSVGQGANTEAFF
NA	TRBJ1-5	TRBV30	NA	TGTGCCTGGAAACCAGGAGGAACGAGCAATCAGCCCCAGCATTTT	CAWKPGGTSNQPQHF
TRBD2	TRBJ2-1	TRBV5-4	NA	TGTGCCAGCGGACTAGCGGGGGGGCTTAATGAGCAGTTCTTC	CASGLAGGLNEQFF
NA	TRBJ1-2	TRBV4-2	NA	TGTGCCAGCAGCCCCAGAGGGGGAGTAAGCGGCTACACCTTC	CASSPRGGVSGYTF
TRBD2	TRBJ2-7	TRBV10-2	few	TGCGCCACACACTCGGGGGGGTACGAGCAGTACTTC	CATHSGGYEQYF
TRBD1	TRBJ1-6	TRBV7-2	NA	TGTGCCAGCAGCTTAGCAGGGGGCAAGGCACCCCTCCACTTT	CASSLAGGKAPLHF
TRBD1	TRBJ1-2	TRBV28	once	TGTGCCAGCAGTTTATTCAGCGTACAGGGGGGTGGTTATGGCTACACCTTC	CASSLFSVQGGGYGYTF
NA	TRBJ1-2	TRBV6-1	NA	TGTGCCAGCAGTGAAGAAGGGGTCGGCAGGGGACGAGACTATGGCTACACCTTC	CASSEEGVGRGRDYGYTF
TRBD1	TRBJ2-1	TRBV5-4	NA	TGTGCCAGCAGCGAAACGACAGGGCGGGATGAGCAGTTCTTC	CASSETTGRDEQFF
NA	TRBJ1-5	TRBV7-8	NA	TGTGCCAGCAGCTTAGCCGGGGATCAGCCCCAGCATTTT	CASSLAGDQPQHF
NA	TRBJ2-2	TRBV6-5	NA	TGTGCCAGCTCGGCGGAGTTAACCGGGGAGCTGTTTTTT	CASSAELTGELFF
NA	TRBJ2-7	TRBV24-1	NA	TGTGCCACCAGTGATTCAGACTTATCCTACGAGCAGTACTTC	CATSDSDLSYEQYF
NA	TRBJ2-1	TRBV12-3/TRBV12-4	NA	TGTGCCAGCAGAATCGACAGCAATGAGCAGTTCTTC	CASRIDSNEQFF
NA	TRBJ1-1	TRBV19	once	TGTGCCAGTAGTGCCTCACAGGGTAGGACTGAAGCTTTCTTT	CASSASQGRTEAFF
NA	TRBJ2-5	TRBV7-2	NA	TGTGCCAGCAGCCGCGGGGCGGGGTTAGGAGAGGAGACCCAGTACTTC	CASSRGAGLGEETQYF
TRBD2	TRBJ2-7	TRBV3-1/TRBV3-2	once	TGTGCCAGCAGCCTGTTCGGCGGGGGAAACGAGCAGTACTTC	CASSLFGGGNEQYF